Here is one T cell receptor (beta chain) with its context. The record originates from a study of OX40 agonist ivuxolimab in advanced cancers. On the study more broadly: Ivuxolimab, which is an agonistic anti-OX40 (CD134) antibody, was administered to the patients. There were three patients with partial responses, one having hepatocellular carcinoma and two cutaneous melanoma.

Blood specimens came from baseline, cycle 4 day 1, and cycle 7 day 1. Repertoires were generated with immunoSEQ multiplex PCR, while TCRdb's copy carries only in-frame clones and drops some. The table records some 90,000 clones, 90% to 95% of them present only once. This clonotype was obtained from an adult with an advanced solid tumor such as melanoma, head and neck, liver or kidney cancer. Sequences were derived from CD4+ or CD8+ T cells sorted from blood, sampled in a trial of the OX40 agonist ivuxolimab.

This CDR3 reads CASSVDQGSGSWYTQYF. CDR3 nucleotides: TGTGCCAGCAGCGTAGATCAGGGTAGCGGGAGCTGGTATACGCAGTATTTT. The chain employs TRBV9 and TRBJ2-3; 9 positions match TRBD2. V gave up 0 bases and J gave up 7 bases; unmatched junction bases: 12. Germline V gene data show CDR1 as SGDLS and CDR2 as YYNGEE. CDR3 length: 17 amino acids.